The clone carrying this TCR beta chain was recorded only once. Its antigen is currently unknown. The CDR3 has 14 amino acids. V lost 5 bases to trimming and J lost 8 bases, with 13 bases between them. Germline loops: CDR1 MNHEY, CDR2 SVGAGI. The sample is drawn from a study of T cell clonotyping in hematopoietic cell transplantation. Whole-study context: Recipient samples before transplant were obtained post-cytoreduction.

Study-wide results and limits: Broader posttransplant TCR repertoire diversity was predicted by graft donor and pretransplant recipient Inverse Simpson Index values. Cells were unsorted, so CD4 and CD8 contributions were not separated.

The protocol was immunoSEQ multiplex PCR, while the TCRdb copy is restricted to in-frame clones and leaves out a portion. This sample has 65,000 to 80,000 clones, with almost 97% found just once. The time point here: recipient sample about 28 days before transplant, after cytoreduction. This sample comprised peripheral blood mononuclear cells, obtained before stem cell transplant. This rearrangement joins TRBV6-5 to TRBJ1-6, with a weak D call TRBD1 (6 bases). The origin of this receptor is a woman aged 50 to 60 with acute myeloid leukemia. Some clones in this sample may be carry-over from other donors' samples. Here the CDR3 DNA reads TGTGCCAGCAGTCAAGACAGGAGCGATTCACCCCTCCACTTT. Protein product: CASSQDRSDSPLHF.